This paragraph covers one T cell receptor beta chain sequence. A sample-barcoded 5' primer and a J-beta primer mix were used in a second PCR of roughly 7 to 11 cycles. Each CDR3 protein is one row after TCRdb ran MiXCR on the 5' RACE reads. The profile shows over 950,000 distinct CDR3 sequences, roughly 51% of them singletons. These data belong to a study of blood T cells in healthy people across ages. The specimen sequenced was blood. This sequence was found in a woman aged 55 to 70 in good health.

CDR3: CSAIPTTSGRTRYF. The CDR3, as DNA: TGCAGTGCTATCCCCACGACTAGCGGGAGAACTCGGTACTTC. J is TRBJ2-7 and V is TRBV20-1; 12 bases agree with TRBD2. Per germline, CDR1 DFQATT and CDR2 SNEGSKA (reference sequence). After removal of 4 bases from V and 12 bases from J, the junction contained 13 bases not matched to a gene. The CDR3 length is 14 residues.